What follows is one T cell receptor (beta chain) and its context. Its antigen is unknown. This sample is drawn from a study of vaccination effects on CD4 cells after COVID-19. CD4+ T cells were isolated after 10 days of culture. Participants each got two BNT162b2 or mRNA-1273 vaccine doses. Vaccinated participants had no history of SARS-CoV-2 infection and tested negative for nucleocapsid antibodies. On day 3 and again on day 7, half the medium was replaced with IL-2 medium. The table came from immunoSEQ multiplex PCR; TCRdb's copy has only in-frame clones and leaves some out. The repertoire holds tens of thousands of clones, with 78% as singletons. The receptor's source is a human donor who received a COVID-19 vaccine. The starting material was CD4+ T cells from PBMCs cultured without peptide, obtained after COVID-19 vaccination.

As DNA, the CDR3 is TGTGCCAGCAGTGAGCGGGTCACTGAAGCTTTCTTT. Its translation is CASSERVTEAFF. The chain employs TRBV28 and TRBJ1-1, with D hard to call. The CDR3 runs to 12 residues. The ends were cut back, 5 bases at V and 4 bases at J, with 8 bases in the middle. Germline V CDR1 and CDR2: MDHEN, SYDVKM.